These 9 T cell receptor beta chains share one sample of origin, sequenced in a study of identical twins. TCRdb used MiXCR to reprocess the 5' RACE reads, holding one entry per CDR3 protein. The profile shows about 240,000 distinct CDR3 sequences, 10% of them singletons. The specimen sequenced was memory T cells sorted from blood. These receptors all stem from a man aged 50 to 59 in good health.

This clonotype came up a few times. This rearrangement joins TRBV20-1 to TRBJ1-5, with D uncertain. V lost 5 bases and J 3 bases, leaving 11 bases between the germline ends. This CDR3 has 13 amino acids. Germline V gives CDR1 DFQATT, CDR2 SNEGSKA (reference sequence). The CDR3 region has the DNA TGCAGTGCTCCCGATCCCCACAATCAGCCCCAGCATTTT. It is translated as CSAPDPHNQPQHF.

The chain joins TRBV18 to TRBJ2-7; D unclear. The CDR3 totals 15 residues. The V gene lost 0 bases and the J gene lost 5 bases, with 14 bases spanning the gap. The germline CDR1 and CDR2 sequences are KGHSH and LQKENI. The chain's CDR3 is CASSPPGRSWDEQYF. The CDR3 bases are TGTGCCAGCTCACCACCTGGCAGGTCTTGGGACGAGCAGTACTTC.

This clonotype was seen at least ten times. CDR3 coding DNA: TGCAGTGCTAGAGATATGACCGGGAGGGCCTTCAGGAGTGGCGAGCAGTACTTC. Its protein product is CSARDMTGRAFRSGEQYF. This chain joins TRBV20-1 and TRBJ2-7; TRBD2 aligns across 8 bases. V lost 0 bases, J lost 6 bases, and 19 bases stayed unmatched. Per the germline V gene, CDR1 is DFQATT and CDR2 is SNEGSKA (reference sequence). The CDR3 sequence is 18 residues long.

As DNA, the CDR3 is TGCAGTGCTAGAGATCGGTATGGGACTAGCGTAGAAGAGACCCAGTACTTC. It specifies CSARDRYGTSVEETQYF. The gene calls are TRBV20-1 and TRBJ2-5; 10 bases map to TRBD2. The CDR3 is 17 amino acids. V lost 0 bases, J lost 3 bases, and 10 bases stayed unmatched. Germline CDR1 reads DFQATT; CDR2 reads SNEGSKA (reference sequence).

This clonotype was detected only once. This rearrangement joins TRBV7-2 to TRBJ1-1, with D maybe TRBD1 (5 bases). Trimming left V 9 bases short and J 1 base short, with 9 bases between. Germline V lookup: CDR1 SGHTA, CDR2 FQGNSA. The CDR3 has 12 residues. DNA of the CDR3: TGTGCCAGTCGGGGACCGAACACTGAAGCTTTCTTT. Translation gives CASRGPNTEAFF.

The J gene is TRBJ2-1, the V gene TRBV3-1, with a tentative D call TRBD1 (5 bases). The length of the CDR3 is 17 residues. The germline CDR1 and CDR2 sequences are LGHDT and YNNKEL (reference sequence). V lost 0 bases, J lost 3 bases, and 15 bases lay in between. CDR3 coding DNA: TGTGCCAGCAGCCAAGAGGAGATGAGACAGTTCTACAATGAGCAGTTCTTC. Translated, it gives CASSQEEMRQFYNEQFF.

In its sample, this clonotype was seen many times. The chain employs TRBV7-2 and TRBJ2-7; 8 bases fit TRBD1. Germline-derived CDR1 and CDR2 are SGHTA and FQGNSA. V lost 5 bases, J lost 3 bases, and 12 bases stayed unmatched. The CDR3 is made up of 16 amino acids. CDR3 sequence (DNA): TGTGCCAGCAGCCCGGGGGTGGGACAGGTGGGCTACGAGCAGTACTTC. Translation: CASSPGVGQVGYEQYF.

CDR3 region: CSAKVLPTEGTEAFF. The CDR3 bases are TGCAGTGCTAAAGTTCTCCCGACAGAAGGAACTGAAGCTTTCTTT. The V gene is TRBV20-1, the J gene TRBJ1-1, with D perhaps matching TRBD1 (5 bases). Trimming removed 4 bases at V and 5 bases at J, with 20 bases between. In germline, CDR1 is DFQATT, CDR2 SNEGSKA (reference sequence). The CDR3 extends over 15 amino acids.

The chain couples TRBV5-6 to TRBJ1-1; no definite D call. This CDR3 is 14 amino acids long. Trimming removed 1 base from V and 1 base from J, with 8 bases in between. Germline V gene sequence: CDR1 SGHDT, CDR2 YYEEEE. CDR3: CASSLTVTNTEAFF. CDR3 DNA sequence: TGTGCCAGCAGCTTGACCGTTACGAACACTGAAGCTTTCTTT.